This TCR beta chain was captured in a study of Ad26.COV2.S vaccination and SARS-CoV-2 variants. Here immunoSEQ multiplex PCR was the method, and the copy in TCRdb shows in-frame clones only, minus some. The table has over 130,000 clones, 70% to 90% seen once; the top ten hold more than 4.5%. As regards this clone: The antigen remains undetermined.

Germline-derived CDR1 and CDR2 are LGHDT and YNNKEL (reference sequence). The CDR3 runs to 17 residues. V gave up 1 base and J gave up 0 bases, with 15 bases separating them. Overall study results and limits: CD8+ and CD4+ T cells specific for spike reportedly responded with substantial breadth after vaccination. Individuals receiving vaccine had higher spike-specific TCR breadth than placebo recipients did. Researchers cautioned that TCR breadth and depth analyses may have underestimated total T cell responses.

Here the sequenced sample was peripheral blood, taken after recovery from COVID-19. The rearrangement joins TRBV3-1 (or the pseudogene TRBV3-2) to TRBJ1-2, with no clear D. This receptor was identified in a human donor who had recovered from COVID-19. CDR3 DNA: TGTGCCAGCAGCCAAGCCCGCCTCCTCAAAGCTAACTATGGCTACACCTTC. This gives the protein CASSQARLLKANYGYTF.